This T cell receptor (beta chain) came from a study of cytomegalovirus exposure and HLA in healthy donors. Study-level results: The authors confirmed in vitro that three CMV-associated chains were specific for CMV antigens. Clusters of TCRs from the first cohort tended to co-occur in the roughly 120 validation repertoires (as a later analysis found).

A remark on this clone: The antigen remains undetermined.

Profiling relied on immunoSEQ multiplex PCR, and the TCRdb table lists in-frame clones only, not all of them. Found here are under 150,000 clones, about nine tenths of them singletons; the top ten hold under 0.8%. CDR1 is LNHDA and CDR2 is SQIVND in the germline V gene (reference sequence). The CDR3 totals 16 residues. The junction had 7 bases not matched to a gene; V was cut back by 5 bases and J by 5 bases. This clonotype was obtained from a man between 18 and 29 years old in good health and CMV-seronegative. The chain joins TRBV19 to TRBJ2-5; TRBD2 aligns across 14 bases. The sequenced sample consisted of PBMCs. The CDR3 here is CASSSPTSGRGETQYF. The CDR3 region has the DNA TGTGCCAGTAGTTCCCCGACTAGCGGGAGGGGGGAGACCCAGTACTTC.